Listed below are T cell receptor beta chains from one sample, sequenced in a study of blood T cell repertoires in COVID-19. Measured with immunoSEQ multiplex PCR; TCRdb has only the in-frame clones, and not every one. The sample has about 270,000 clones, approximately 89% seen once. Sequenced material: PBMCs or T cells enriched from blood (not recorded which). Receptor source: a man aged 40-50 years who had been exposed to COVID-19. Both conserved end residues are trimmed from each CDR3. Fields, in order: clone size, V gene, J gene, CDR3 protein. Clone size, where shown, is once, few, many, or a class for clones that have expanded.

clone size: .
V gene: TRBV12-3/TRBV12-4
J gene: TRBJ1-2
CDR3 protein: ASTSRVLLGYT

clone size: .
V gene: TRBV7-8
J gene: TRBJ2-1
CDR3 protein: ASSPSGHYEQF

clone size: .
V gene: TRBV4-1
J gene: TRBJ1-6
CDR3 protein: ASSQERGGRISPLH

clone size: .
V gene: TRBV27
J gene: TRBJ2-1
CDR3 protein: ASSLTRGLAGGRNEQF

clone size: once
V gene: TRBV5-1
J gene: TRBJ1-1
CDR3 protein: ASTLGNLGAEAF

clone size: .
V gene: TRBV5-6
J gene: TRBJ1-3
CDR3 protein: ASSAGLRDSPGNTIY

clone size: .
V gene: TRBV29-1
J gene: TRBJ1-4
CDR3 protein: SAYSNEKLF

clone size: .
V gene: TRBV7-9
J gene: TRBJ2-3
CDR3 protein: ASSLGLAGTDTQY

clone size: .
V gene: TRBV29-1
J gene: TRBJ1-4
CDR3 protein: SVAYLEKLF

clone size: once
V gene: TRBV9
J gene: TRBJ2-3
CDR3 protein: ASTPMGGDTQY

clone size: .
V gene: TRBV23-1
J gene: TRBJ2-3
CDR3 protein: ARTSGRNTDTQY

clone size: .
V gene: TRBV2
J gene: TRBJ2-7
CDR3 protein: ASSEPAGSYEQY

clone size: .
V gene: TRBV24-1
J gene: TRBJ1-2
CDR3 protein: ATSDPRRQSGYT

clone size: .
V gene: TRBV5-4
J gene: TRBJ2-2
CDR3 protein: ASSLGAETGELF

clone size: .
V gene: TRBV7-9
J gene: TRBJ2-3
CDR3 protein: ASSQVTSTDTQY

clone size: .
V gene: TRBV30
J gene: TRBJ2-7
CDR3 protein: AWALAGDYEQY

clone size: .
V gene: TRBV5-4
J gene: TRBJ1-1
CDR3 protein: ASSARQGSNTEAF

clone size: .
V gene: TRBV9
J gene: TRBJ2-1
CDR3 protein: ASSDLSGSYNEQF

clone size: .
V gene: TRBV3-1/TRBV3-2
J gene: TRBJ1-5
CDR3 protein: ASSQTGRNQPQH

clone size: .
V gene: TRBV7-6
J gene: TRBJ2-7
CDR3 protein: ASSLRPRLAGRFEQY

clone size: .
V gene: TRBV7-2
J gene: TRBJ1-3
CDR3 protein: ASSLNRARGNTIY

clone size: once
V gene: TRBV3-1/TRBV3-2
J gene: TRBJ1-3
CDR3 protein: ASSHLGAGGNTIY